A selection of T cell receptor beta chains follows, all from one sample in a study of blood T cell repertoires in COVID-19. Generated by immunoSEQ multiplex PCR, the TCRdb table keeps only in-frame clones and is missing some. The sample lists 190,000 or so clones; roughly nine tenths were seen once. Sequencing input: peripheral blood. Receptors were obtained from a woman in her 30s with active or convalescent COVID-19. Both conserved end residues are part of each CDR3.

J gene	V gene	CDR3 protein
TRBJ1-5	TRBV19	CASSLRGWPQHF
TRBJ1-6	TRBV6-5	CATLGERGSSPLHF
TRBJ1-2	TRBV19	CASSIGSDNYGYTF
TRBJ2-7	TRBV28	CASNPHLSNEAGQRSYEQYF
TRBJ2-7	TRBV20-1	CSARQGNEQYF
TRBJ1-2	TRBV7-9	CASSLVLGQPLGYTF
TRBJ2-2	TRBV5-1	CASSLDWRELFF
TRBJ2-7	TRBV10-3	CAISGVAGGGEQYF
TRBJ2-1	TRBV7-9	CASSLPAGSPPYNEQFF
TRBJ2-2	TRBV18	CASSPYYSGRSVGELFF
TRBJ2-7	TRBV29-1	CSVARTPDYEQYF
TRBJ1-2	TRBV6-5	CASSTPGTATYGYTF
TRBJ2-7	TRBV4-2	CASSQNRGYEQYF
TRBJ2-2	TRBV11-3	CASSPTGFGELFF
TRBJ2-5	TRBV4-2	CASSQGERGVETQYF
TRBJ1-4	TRBV30	CAWSVKGQGAANEKLFF
TRBJ1-2	TRBV27	CASSLGPGNYGYTF
TRBJ2-1	TRBV5-1	CASSLMRLPPREQFF
TRBJ1-4	TRBV7-2	CASSLGVGNLYEKLFF
TRBJ1-2	TRBV7-8	CASSLVGTGRMEGYTF
TRBJ2-5	TRBV11-2	CASSPSGRAQETQYF
TRBJ1-2	TRBV11-3	CASSKRQGNYGYTF
TRBJ1-2	TRBV15	CATSRWDRDNYGYTF
TRBJ1-2	TRBV18	CASSPEGTSYGYTF
TRBJ2-5	TRBV28	CASSLRTGQETQYF
TRBJ1-2	TRBV19	CASSIATGIYGYTF
TRBJ1-2	TRBV27	CASSLSGTAFYGYTF
TRBJ2-1	TRBV6-2/TRBV6-3	CASSYVSQGADEQFF
TRBJ1-5	TRBV7-2	CASSPRAGWGNQPQHF
TRBJ1-5	TRBV14	CASSQATGKGNQPQHF
TRBJ2-7	TRBV15	CATSEGTSGPYEQYF
TRBJ2-7	TRBV2	CASSVGTGPYEQYF
TRBJ2-3	TRBV28	CASSSPGSSTDTQYF
TRBJ2-2	TRBV4-1	CASSQDITGRSGELFF
TRBJ2-2	TRBV21-1	CASSIAGGRHGELFF
TRBJ2-5	TRBV5-6	CASSLISGQETQYF
TRBJ2-3	TRBV4-1	CASSRLPGLGTDTQYF